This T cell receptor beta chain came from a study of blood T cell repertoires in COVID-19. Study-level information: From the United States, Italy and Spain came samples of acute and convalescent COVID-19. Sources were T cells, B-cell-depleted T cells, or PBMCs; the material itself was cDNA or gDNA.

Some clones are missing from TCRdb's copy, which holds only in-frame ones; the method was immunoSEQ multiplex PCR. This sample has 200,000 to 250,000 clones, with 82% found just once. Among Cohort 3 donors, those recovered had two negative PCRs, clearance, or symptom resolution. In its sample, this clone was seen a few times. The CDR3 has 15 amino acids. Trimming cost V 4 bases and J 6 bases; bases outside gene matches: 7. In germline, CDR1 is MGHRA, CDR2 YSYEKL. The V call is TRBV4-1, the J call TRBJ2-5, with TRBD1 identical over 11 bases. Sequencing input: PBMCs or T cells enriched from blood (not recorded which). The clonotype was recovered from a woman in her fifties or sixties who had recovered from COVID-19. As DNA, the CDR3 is TGCGCCAGCAGCCTCTCCGGGACAGGGGGACAGACCCAGTACTTC. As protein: CASSLSGTGGQTQYF.